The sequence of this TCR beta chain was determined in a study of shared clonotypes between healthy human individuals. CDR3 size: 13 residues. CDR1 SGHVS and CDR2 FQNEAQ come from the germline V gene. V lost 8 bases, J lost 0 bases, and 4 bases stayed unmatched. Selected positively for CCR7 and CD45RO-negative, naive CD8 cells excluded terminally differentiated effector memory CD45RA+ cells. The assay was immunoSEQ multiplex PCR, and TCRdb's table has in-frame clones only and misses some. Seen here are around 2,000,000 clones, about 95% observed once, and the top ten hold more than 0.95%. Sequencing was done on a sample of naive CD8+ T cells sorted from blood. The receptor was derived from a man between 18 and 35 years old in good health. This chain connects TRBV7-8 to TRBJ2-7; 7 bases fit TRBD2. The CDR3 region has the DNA TGTGCCAGCCGAAGCGGGATCTCCTACGAGCAGTACTTC. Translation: CASRSGISYEQYF.